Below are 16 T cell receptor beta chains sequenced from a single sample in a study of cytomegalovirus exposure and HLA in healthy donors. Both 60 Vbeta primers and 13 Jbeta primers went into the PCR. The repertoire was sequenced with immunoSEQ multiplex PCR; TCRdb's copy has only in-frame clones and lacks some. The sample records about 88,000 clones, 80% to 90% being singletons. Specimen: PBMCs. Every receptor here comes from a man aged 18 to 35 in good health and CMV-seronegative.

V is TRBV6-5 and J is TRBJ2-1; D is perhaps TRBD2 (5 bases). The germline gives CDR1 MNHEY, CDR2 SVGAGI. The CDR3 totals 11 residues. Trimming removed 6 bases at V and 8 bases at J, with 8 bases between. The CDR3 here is CASSRGHEQFF. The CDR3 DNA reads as TGTGCCAGCAGCCGCGGGCATGAGCAGTTCTTC.

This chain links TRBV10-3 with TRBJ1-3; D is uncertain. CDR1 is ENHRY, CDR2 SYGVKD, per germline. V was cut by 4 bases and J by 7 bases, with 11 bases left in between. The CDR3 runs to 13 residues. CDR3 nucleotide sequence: TGTGCCATCAGTGGAGGGAGCGGGAACACCATATATTTT. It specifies CAISGGSGNTIYF.

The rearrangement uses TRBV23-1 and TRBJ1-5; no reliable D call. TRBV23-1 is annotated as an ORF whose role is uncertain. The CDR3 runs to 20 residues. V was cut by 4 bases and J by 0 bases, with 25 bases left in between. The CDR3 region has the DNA TGCGCCAGCAGTCCCTATGCCTATCTCTCTAGAGGATATAGCAATCAGCCCCAGCATTTT. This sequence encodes CASSPYAYLSRGYSNQPQHF.

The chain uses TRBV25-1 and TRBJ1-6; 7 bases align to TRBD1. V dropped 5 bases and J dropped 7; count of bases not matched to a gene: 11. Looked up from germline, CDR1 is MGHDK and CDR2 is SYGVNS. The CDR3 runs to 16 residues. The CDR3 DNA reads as TGTGCCAGCAGTCGGACAGGTGGGGACAGCAATTCACCCCTCCACTTT. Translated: CASSRTGGDSNSPLHF.

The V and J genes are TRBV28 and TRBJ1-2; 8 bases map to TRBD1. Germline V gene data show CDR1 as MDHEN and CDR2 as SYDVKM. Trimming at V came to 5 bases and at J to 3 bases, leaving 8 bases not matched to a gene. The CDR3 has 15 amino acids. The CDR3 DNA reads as TGTGCCAGCAGTCCCGTAGGACAGGGCTACTATGGCTACACCTTC. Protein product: CASSPVGQGYYGYTF.

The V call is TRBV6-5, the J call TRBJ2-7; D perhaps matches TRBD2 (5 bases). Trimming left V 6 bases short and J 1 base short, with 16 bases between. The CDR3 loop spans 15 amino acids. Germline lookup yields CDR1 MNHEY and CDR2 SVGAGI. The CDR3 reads CASSPGMADSYEQYF. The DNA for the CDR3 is TGTGCCAGCAGCCCCGGGATGGCTGATTCCTACGAGCAGTACTTC.

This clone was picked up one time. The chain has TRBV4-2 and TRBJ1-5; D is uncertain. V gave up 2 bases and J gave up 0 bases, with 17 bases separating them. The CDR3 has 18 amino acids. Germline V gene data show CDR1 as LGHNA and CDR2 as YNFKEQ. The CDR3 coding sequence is TGTGCCAGCAGCCAAAGCCTCCTGACTTCTTATAGCAATCAGCCCCAGCATTTT. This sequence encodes CASSQSLLTSYSNQPQHF.

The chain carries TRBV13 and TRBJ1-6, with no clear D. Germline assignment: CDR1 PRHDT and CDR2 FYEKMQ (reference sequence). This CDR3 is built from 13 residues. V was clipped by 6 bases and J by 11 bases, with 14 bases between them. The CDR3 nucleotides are TGTGCCAGCAGTCTCGCGGGTATTCCACCCCTCCACTTT. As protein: CASSLAGIPPLHF.

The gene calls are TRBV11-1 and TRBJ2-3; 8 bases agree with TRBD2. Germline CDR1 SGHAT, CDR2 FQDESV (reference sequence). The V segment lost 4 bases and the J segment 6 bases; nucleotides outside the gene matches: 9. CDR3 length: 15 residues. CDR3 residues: CASSSAGGVGDTQYF. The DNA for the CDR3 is TGTGCCAGCAGCTCGGCGGGGGGAGTCGGGGATACGCAGTATTTT.

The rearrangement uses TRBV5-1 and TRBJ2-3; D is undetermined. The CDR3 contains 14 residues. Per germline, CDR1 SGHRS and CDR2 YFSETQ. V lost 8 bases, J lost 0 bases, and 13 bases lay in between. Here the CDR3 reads CASVREPSTDTQYF. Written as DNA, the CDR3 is TGCGCCAGTGTTCGCGAGCCTAGCACAGATACGCAGTATTTT.

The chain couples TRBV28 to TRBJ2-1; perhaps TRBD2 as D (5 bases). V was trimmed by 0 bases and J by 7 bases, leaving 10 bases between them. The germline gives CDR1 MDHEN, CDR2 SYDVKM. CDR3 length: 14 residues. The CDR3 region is CASSLWPSGNEQFF. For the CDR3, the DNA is TGTGCCAGCAGTTTATGGCCCTCGGGGAATGAGCAGTTCTTC.

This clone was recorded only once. The CDR3 loop reads CASSSTPGENYGYTF. CDR3 nucleotides: TGTGCCAGCAGCTCTACCCCGGGGGAGAACTATGGCTACACCTTC. This sequence joins TRBV7-9 and TRBJ1-2; possibly TRBD1 for D (5 bases). The germline V gene encodes CDR1 SEHNR and CDR2 FQNEAQ (reference sequence). CDR3 length equals 15 residues. V was cut by 4 bases and J by 2 bases, with 14 bases left in between.

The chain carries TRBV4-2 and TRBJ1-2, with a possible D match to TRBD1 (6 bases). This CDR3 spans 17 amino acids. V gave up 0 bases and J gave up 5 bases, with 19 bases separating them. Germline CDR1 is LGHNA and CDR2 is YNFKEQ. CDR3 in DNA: TGTGCCAGCAGCCAAGATGCCGAGAGGATCCAGGGGTATGGCTACACCTTC. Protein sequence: CASSQDAERIQGYGYTF.

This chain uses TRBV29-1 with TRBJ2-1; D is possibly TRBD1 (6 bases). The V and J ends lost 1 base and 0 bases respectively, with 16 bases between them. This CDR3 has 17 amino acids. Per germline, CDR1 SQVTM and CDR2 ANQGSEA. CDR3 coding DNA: TGCAGCGTTGAAGGGGCAGGGGCCGCGAGCTCCTACAATGAGCAGTTCTTC. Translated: CSVEGAGAASSYNEQFF.

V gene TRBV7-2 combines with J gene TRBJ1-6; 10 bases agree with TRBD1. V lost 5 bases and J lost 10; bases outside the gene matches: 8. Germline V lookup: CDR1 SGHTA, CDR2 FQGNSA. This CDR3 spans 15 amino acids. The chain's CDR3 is CASSAATGGESPLHF. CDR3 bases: TGTGCCAGCAGCGCGGCGACAGGGGGCGAGTCACCCCTCCACTTT.

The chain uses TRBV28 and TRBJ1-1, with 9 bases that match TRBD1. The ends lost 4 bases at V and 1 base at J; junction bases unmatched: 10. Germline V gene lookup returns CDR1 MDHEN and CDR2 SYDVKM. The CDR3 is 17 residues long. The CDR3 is CASSSPLPGQGNTEAFF. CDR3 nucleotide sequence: TGTGCCAGCAGTTCCCCTCTCCCGGGACAGGGGAACACTGAAGCTTTCTTT.